These 9 T cell receptor beta chains were all obtained from the same sample, sequenced in a study of T cells in localized non-small cell lung cancer. Repertoires were generated with immunoSEQ multiplex PCR, while TCRdb's copy carries only in-frame clones and drops some. Of tens of thousands of clones listed, around 81% were seen once; the top ten hold 7.5% to 10%. The sample consisted of peripheral blood, taken before any cancer treatment. The source of these receptors is a female donor over 55 with stage I lung adenocarcinoma.

The V gene is TRBV11-1, the J gene TRBJ2-7; the match to TRBD1 covers 10 bases. The J segment lost 2 bases and the V segment lost 5 bases, leaving 6 bases of the junction unmatched. This CDR3 is built from 15 residues. Germline CDR1 is SGHAT and CDR2 is FQDESV (reference sequence). CDR3 DNA: TGTGCCAGCAGCGGCTCTGGGACAGGGGCCTACGAGCAGTACTTC. It specifies CASSGSGTGAYEQYF.

The chain joins TRBV9 to TRBJ2-7; a weak D match, TRBD2 (6 bases). The CDR3 sequence is 13 residues long. V was trimmed by 4 bases and J by 6 bases, leaving 14 bases between them. Germline values: CDR1 SGDLS, CDR2 YYNGEE. CDR3 bases: TGTGCCAGCAGCCTCCGGGAGAGAAGCGAGCAGTACTTC. Protein product: CASSLRERSEQYF.

J is TRBJ2-7 and V is TRBV7-6; D tentatively fits TRBD1 or TRBD2 (5 bases each). V was cut by 0 bases and J by 3 bases, with 12 bases left in between. The CDR3 sequence is 15 residues long. The germline gives CDR1 SGHVS, CDR2 FNYEAQ. The CDR3 here is CASSLARGPDYEQYF. The CDR3 DNA follows: TGTGCCAGCAGCTTAGCCCGGGGCCCTGACTACGAGCAGTACTTC.

The genes are TRBV13 and TRBJ1-5; tentatively, D is TRBD1 (6 bases). The CDR3 is made up of 16 amino acids. In germline, CDR1 is PRHDT, CDR2 FYEKMQ (reference sequence). V was cut by 0 bases and J by 1 base, with 10 bases left in between. CDR3 residues: CASSLGGQSSNQPQHF. CDR3 nucleotides: TGTGCCAGCAGCTTAGGCGGACAGAGCAGCAATCAGCCCCAGCATTTT.

The chain carries TRBV7-2 and TRBJ1-6; D may be TRBD1 (6 bases). Trimming removed 5 bases from V and 8 bases from J, with 19 bases in between. From germline, CDR1 is SGHTA and CDR2 FQGNSA. The CDR3 totals 16 residues. CDR3 residues: CASSIGRLRGDSPLHF. CDR3 coding DNA: TGTGCCAGCAGCATAGGTAGACTAAGGGGGGATTCACCCCTCCACTTT.

V is TRBV4-3 and J is TRBJ2-1; possible D gene TRBD1, 5 bases. The ends were cut back, 0 bases at V and 10 bases at J, with 7 bases in the middle. The germline V gene has CDR1 LGHNA and CDR2 YSLEER. The length of the CDR3 is 12 residues. The CDR3 coding sequence is TGCGCCAGCAGCCAAGAAGGGGCCGAGCAGTTCTTC. This translates into CASSQEGAEQFF.

The chain links TRBV5-4 to TRBJ2-7; TRBD1 matches at 8 bases. V trimming: 5 bases; J trimming: 3 bases; junction bases outside the gene matches: 7. Germline CDR1 SGHNT, CDR2 YYREEE (reference sequence). The CDR3 spans 14 residues. The CDR3 coding sequence is TGTGCCAGCAGTCGACAGGGGACGGACTACGAGCAGTACTTC. This sequence encodes CASSRQGTDYEQYF.

A word on this clone: Additional DNA sequences in this sample encode the identical CDR3. The rearrangement joins TRBV20-1 to TRBJ2-1; D is unclear. The V end lost 6 bases, the J end lost 8 bases, and 8 bases lay between the germline ends. The length of the CDR3 is 10 residues. In germline, CDR1 is DFQATT, CDR2 SNEGSKA (reference sequence). Here the CDR3 reads CSASDHEQFF. For the CDR3, the DNA is TGCAGTGCCTCGGACCATGAGCAGTTCTTC.

The V and J genes are TRBV7-8 and TRBJ2-7; D uncertain. The germline V and J ends were trimmed by 10 bases and 1 base, with 14 bases remaining between them. Germline V lookup: CDR1 SGHVS, CDR2 FQNEAQ. The CDR3 runs 13 residues. The CDR3 region is CATSLLVSYEQYF. CDR3 nucleotide sequence: TGTGCCACCAGTCTTCTGGTTTCCTACGAGCAGTACTTC. Using reference TRBV7-8 and TRBJ2-7 for the parts outside the CDR3, the full variable domain is GAGVSQSPRYKVAKRGQDVALRCDPISGHVSLFWYQQALGQGPEFLTYFQNEAQLDKSGLPSDRFFAERPEGSVSTLKIQRTQQEDSAVYLCATSLLVSYEQYFGPGTRLTVT.